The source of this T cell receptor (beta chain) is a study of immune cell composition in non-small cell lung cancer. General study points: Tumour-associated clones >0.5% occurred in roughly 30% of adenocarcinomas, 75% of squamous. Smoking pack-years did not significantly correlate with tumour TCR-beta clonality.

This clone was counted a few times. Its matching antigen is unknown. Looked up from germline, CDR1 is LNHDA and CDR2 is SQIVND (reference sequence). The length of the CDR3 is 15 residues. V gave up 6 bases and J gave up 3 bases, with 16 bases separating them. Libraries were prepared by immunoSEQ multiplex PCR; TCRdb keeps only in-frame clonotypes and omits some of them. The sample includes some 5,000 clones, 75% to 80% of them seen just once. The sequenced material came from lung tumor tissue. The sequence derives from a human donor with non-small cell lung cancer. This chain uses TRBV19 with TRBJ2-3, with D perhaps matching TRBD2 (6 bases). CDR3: CASSQRGLATDTQYF. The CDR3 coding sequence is TGTGCCAGTAGCCAACGGGGGTTAGCGACAGATACGCAGTATTTT.